This T cell receptor beta chain originates from a study of blood T cell repertoires in COVID-19. Produced via immunoSEQ multiplex PCR; TCRdb's table is partial and in-frame only. Here the sample spans 200,000 to 300,000 clones, roughly 85% being singletons. The germline CDR1 and CDR2 sequences are SGHRS and YFSETQ. CDR3 size: 15 residues. V was pared by 4 bases and J by 9 bases, with 11 bases of the junction left unmatched. The sequence came from a woman aged 45 to 65 with acute COVID-19. The chain combines TRBV5-1 with TRBJ2-1; 9 bases fit TRBD2. Sequenced input: PBMCs or T cells enriched from blood (not recorded which). CDR3: CASSIAGEKSGEQFF. The CDR3 DNA is TGCGCCAGCAGCATAGCGGGGGAGAAGTCCGGTGAGCAGTTCTTC.